This record covers a single T cell receptor beta chain. Its antigen has not been determined. It has no much larger one-base neighbor in the sample; base qualities were not kept. None of the patients had been given any treatment before thyroid surgery. Using T-cell receptor beta sequencing, the study looked back at clinical samples from patients collected from the early 2010s to the late 2010s. This sample was taken from a study of metastatic and nonmetastatic thyroid tumors (TCRdb year 2020). Background for the entire study: Repertoires were compared across peripheral blood and tumor or nodule tissue samples from malignant and benign thyroid patients.

Library creation used PCR. Data came from an Illumina HiSeq 4000. High-throughput sequencing was used to profile the CDR3 region of the TCR beta-chain in every patient. Per the original workflow: A classifier to discriminate distant-metastatic papillary thyroid cancer patients was built from CDR3 differences across clinicopathological groups. The Shannon index was used to measure repertoire diversity, and the Morisita-Horn index was used to measure how similar tumor and blood repertoires were. TCRdb applied fastp at Q25 and MiXCR to the public reads, then kept only in-frame beta chains. TCRdb, not the authors, supplied the V and J calls. The sample table holds 9,000 to 13,000 clones, of which around 30% were seen once. About a sixth of the sample is held by the ten biggest clonotypes. What the research found in general, with its limitations: TCR beta diversity was reported as significantly higher in malignant tumors than in benign nodules, in both blood and tumor samples.

Taken from the germline V gene (reference sequence), the CDR1 and CDR2 loops are MNHEY and SMNVEV. Taken from cysteine to phenylalanine, the CDR3 has 16 residues. The only DNA kept is the CDR3, 48 bases in frame from the first base. V was cut back by 5 bases and J by 13 bases, leaving a gap of 24 bases between them. This chain joins TRBV27 to TRBJ1-6, with no reliable assignment of the D segment. Material: tumor tissue. The receptor's source is a female donor with papillary thyroid cancer or a benign thyroid nodule (not recorded which). Some clones in this sample may be carry-over from other donors' samples. The bases read TGTGCCAGCAGTCCCACTACAGCTCCGGGGATTTTGCCCCTCCACTTT. Its protein is CASSPTTAPGILPLHF.